These 3 T cell receptor beta chains share one sample of origin, sequenced in a study of CD8 T cells in Susac syndrome. Reverse transcription of roughly 0.5 to 1 ug RNA used random hexamers. Via MiXCR, TCRdb re-called the immunoSEQ multiplex PCR reads, giving one row per CDR3 protein. The sample records approximately 150,000 distinct CDR3 sequences, approximately 94% being singletons. Source material: CD4+ T cells from PBMCs. These receptors were obtained from a human donor with Susac syndrome.

This chain connects TRBV3-1 to TRBJ1-1; TRBD1 might be the D (5 bases). The CDR3 loop spans 15 amino acids. In germline, CDR1 is LGHDT, CDR2 YNNKEL (reference sequence). V shed 0 bases and J shed 4 bases, with 12 bases lying between them. CDR3 sequence (DNA): TGTGCCAGCAGCCAAGATGGAGGGGCCAGCACTGAAGCTTTCTTT. It encodes CASSQDGGASTEAFF.

This clonotype was picked up one time. The chain is built from TRBV20-1 and TRBJ2-5; TRBD2 agrees at 9 bases. CDR3 length: 14 amino acids. V gave up 3 bases and J gave up 1 base; unmatched junction bases: 3. From germline, CDR1 is DFQATT and CDR2 SNEGSKA (reference sequence). The CDR3 DNA reads TGCAGTGCTAGCAGGCGGGAGGGCCAAGAGACCCAGTACTTC. This encodes CSASRREGQETQYF.

The CDR3 DNA reads as TGCAGCTCTAGGACGGGGAACTATGGCTACACCTTC. Encoded protein: CSSRTGNYGYTF. The gene calls are TRBV29-1 and TRBJ1-2, with unresolved D. V was shortened by 8 bases and J by 2 bases, with 12 bases between the two germline ends. Germline CDR1 SQVTM, CDR2 ANQGSEA. This CDR3 is 12 amino acids long. Looking up the rest from reference TRBV29-1 and TRBJ1-2 gives the full variable domain: SAVISQKPSRDICQRGTSLTIQCQVDSQVTMMFWYRQQPGQSLTLIATANQGSEATYESGFVIDKFPISRPNLTFSTLTVSNMSPEDSSIYLCSSRTGNYGYTFGSGTRLTVV.